This T cell receptor (beta chain) appears in the sequencing data of a study of T cell changes during pregnancy in multiple sclerosis. This clone is labeled medium-sized. Germline loops: CDR1 MNHNY, CDR2 SVGAGI (reference sequence). V shed 3 bases and J shed 2 bases, with 7 bases lying between them. The CDR3 has 13 residues. Clones were read by immunoSEQ multiplex PCR, and TCRdb kept only the in-frame ones, dropping some. The table has 60,000 to 90,000 clones, around 90% seen once. The V and J genes are TRBV6-6 and TRBJ1-1; D is undetermined. This receptor was taken from a female donor in good health, enrolled as a control in a pregnancy study. The sample in question was peripheral blood, obtained in the first trimester of pregnancy. In DNA, the CDR3 is TGTGCCAGCAGTTATGAGGGCAACACTGAAGCTTTCTTT. Protein product: CASSYEGNTEAFF.